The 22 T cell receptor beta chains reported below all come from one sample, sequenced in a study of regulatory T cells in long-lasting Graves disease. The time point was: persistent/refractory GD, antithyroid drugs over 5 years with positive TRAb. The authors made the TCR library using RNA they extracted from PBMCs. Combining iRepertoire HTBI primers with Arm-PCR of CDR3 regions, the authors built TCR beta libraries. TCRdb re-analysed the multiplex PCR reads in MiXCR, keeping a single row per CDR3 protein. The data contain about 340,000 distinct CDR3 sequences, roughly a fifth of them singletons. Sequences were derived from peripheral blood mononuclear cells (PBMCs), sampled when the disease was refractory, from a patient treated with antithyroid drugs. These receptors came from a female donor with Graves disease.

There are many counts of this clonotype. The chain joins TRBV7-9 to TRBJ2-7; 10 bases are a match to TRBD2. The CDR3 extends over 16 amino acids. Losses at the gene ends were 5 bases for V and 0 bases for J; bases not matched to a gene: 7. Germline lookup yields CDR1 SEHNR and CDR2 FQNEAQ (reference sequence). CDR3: CASSLGLAESSYEQYF. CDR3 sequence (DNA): TGTGCCAGCAGCCTAGGACTAGCGGAAAGCTCCTACGAGCAGTACTTC. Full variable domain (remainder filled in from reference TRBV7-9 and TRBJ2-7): DTGVSQNPRHKITKRGQNVTFRCDPISEHNRLYWYRQTLGQGPEFLTYFQNEAQLEKSRLLSDRFSAERPKGSFSTLEIQRTEQGDSAMYLCASSLGLAESSYEQYFGPGTRLTVT.

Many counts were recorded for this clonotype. CDR3 in amino acids: CASSNIQQGAFGYTF. The DNA for the CDR3 is TGTGCCAGCAGTAATATTCAACAGGGGGCATTTGGCTACACCTTC. The chain is built from TRBV6-1 and TRBJ1-2; 9 bases match TRBD1. This CDR3 is 15 amino acids long. The V gene end was trimmed by 5 bases and the J gene end by 7 bases; junction bases not matched to a gene: 11. Germline assignment: CDR1 MNHNS and CDR2 SASEGT.

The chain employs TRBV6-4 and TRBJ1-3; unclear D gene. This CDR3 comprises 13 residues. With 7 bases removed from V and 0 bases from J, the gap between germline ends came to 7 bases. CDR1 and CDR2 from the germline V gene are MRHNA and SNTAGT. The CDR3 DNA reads TGTGCCAGCACAACTAGCTCTGGAAACACCATATATTTT. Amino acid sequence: CASTTSSGNTIYF.

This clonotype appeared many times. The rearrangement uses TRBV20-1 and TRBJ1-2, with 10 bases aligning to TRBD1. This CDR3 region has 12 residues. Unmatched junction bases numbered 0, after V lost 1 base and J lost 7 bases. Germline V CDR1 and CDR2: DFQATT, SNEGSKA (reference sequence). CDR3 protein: CSARGTGGGYTF. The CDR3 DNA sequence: TGCAGTGCTAGAGGGACAGGGGGTGGCTACACCTTC.

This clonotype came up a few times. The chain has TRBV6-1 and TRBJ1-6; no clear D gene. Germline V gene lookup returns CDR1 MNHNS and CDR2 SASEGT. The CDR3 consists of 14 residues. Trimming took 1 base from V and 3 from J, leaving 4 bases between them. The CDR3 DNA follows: TGTGCCAGCAGTGAAGGGATCTATAATTCACCCCTCCACTTT. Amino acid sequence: CASSEGIYNSPLHF.

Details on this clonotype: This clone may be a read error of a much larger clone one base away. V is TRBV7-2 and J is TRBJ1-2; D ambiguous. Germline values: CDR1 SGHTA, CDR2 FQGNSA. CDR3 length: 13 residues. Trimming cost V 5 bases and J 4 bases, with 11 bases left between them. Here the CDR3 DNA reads TGTGCCAGCAGCCGGGGTGTGAGCTATGGCTACACCTTC. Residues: CASSRGVSYGYTF.

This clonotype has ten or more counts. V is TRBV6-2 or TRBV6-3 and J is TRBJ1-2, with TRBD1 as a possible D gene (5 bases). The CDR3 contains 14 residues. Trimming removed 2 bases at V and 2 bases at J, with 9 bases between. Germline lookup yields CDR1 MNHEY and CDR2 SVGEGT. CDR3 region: CASSYQGLNYGYTF. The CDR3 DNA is TGTGCCAGCAGTTACCAGGGTCTCAACTATGGCTACACCTTC.

The CDR3 DNA sequence: TGTGCCACCAGTGATCTGAGACTAGCGGGAGCCGGGGAGCTGTTTTTT. It specifies CATSDLRLAGAGELFF. This chain connects TRBV24-1 to TRBJ2-2, with TRBD2 matching over 12 bases. CDR1 KGHDR and CDR2 SFDVKD come from the germline V gene. The V and J ends lost 3 bases and 6 bases, in that order; junction bases with no gene match: 4. The CDR3 runs 16 residues.

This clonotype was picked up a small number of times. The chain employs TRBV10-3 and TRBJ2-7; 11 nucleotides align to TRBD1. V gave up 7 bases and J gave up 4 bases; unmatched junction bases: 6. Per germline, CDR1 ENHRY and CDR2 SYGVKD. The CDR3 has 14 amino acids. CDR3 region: CAIKSGTGGYEQYF. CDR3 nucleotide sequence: TGTGCCATCAAGAGCGGGACAGGGGGATACGAGCAGTACTTC.

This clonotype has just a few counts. Here the CDR3 reads CASSPQRTGVEKLFF. In DNA form, the CDR3 reads TGTGCCAGCTCACCACAGAGGACAGGGGTCGAAAAACTGTTTTTT. V usage is TRBV18 and J usage is TRBJ1-4; TRBD1 aligns across 9 bases. The length of the CDR3 is 15 residues. Germline V gene data show CDR1 as KGHSH and CDR2 as LQKENI. The V gene end was trimmed by 1 base and the J gene end by 8 bases; junction bases not matched to a gene: 5.

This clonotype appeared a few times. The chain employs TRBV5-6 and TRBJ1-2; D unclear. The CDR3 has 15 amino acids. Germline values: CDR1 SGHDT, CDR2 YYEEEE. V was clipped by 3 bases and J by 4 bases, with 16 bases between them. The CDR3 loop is CASSSRTAPSYGYTF. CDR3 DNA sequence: TGTGCCAGCAGCTCTCGGACGGCCCCCTCCTATGGCTACACCTTC.

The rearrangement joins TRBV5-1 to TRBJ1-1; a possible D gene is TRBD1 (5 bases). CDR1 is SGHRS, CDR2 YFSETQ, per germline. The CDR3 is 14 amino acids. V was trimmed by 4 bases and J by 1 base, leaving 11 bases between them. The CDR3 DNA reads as TGCGCCAGCAGCCCCGGGACGACGAACACTGAAGCTTTCTTT. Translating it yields CASSPGTTNTEAFF.

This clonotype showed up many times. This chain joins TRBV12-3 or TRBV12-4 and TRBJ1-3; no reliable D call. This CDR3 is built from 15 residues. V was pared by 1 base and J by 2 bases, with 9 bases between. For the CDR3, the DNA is TGTGCCAGCAGTTTAGTTGTATCCACTGGAAACACCATATATTTT. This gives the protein CASSLVVSTGNTIYF.

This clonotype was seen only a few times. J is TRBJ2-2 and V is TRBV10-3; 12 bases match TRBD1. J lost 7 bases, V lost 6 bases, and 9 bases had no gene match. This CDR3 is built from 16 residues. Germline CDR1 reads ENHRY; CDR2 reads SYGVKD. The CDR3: CAISDWDRGRGGELFF. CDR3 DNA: TGTGCCATCAGCGACTGGGACAGGGGGCGAGGCGGGGAGCTGTTTTTT.

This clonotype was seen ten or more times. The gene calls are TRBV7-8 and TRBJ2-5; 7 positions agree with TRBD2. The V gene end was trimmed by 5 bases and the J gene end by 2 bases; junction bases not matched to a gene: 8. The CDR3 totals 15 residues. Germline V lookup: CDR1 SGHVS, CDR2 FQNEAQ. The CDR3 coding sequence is TGTGCCAGCAGCGGAAGACTAGCTTTTCAAGAGACCCAGTACTTC. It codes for CASSGRLAFQETQYF.

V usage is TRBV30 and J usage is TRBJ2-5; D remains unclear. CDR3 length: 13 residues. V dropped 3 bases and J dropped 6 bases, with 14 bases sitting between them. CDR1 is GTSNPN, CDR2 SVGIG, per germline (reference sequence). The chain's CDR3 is CAWSVPGLKTQYF. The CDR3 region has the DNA TGTGCCTGGAGCGTGCCGGGTTTGAAGACCCAGTACTTC.

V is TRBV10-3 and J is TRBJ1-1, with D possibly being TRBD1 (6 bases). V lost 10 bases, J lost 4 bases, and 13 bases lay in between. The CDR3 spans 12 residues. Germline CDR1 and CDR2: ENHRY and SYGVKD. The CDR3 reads CATLQGGTEAFF. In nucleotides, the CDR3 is TGTGCCACCCTACAGGGAGGCACTGAAGCTTTCTTT.

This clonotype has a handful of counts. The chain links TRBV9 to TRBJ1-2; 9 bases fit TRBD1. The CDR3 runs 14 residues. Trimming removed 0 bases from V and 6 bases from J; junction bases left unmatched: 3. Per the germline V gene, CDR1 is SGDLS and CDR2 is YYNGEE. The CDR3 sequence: CASSVDGQGNGYTF. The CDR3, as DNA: TGTGCCAGCAGCGTAGACGGACAGGGGAATGGCTACACCTTC.

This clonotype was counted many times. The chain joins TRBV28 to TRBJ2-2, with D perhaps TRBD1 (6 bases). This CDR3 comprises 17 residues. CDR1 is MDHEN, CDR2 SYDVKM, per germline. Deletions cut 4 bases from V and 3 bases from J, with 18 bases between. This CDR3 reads CASSSAGVRGHTGELFF. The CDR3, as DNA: TGTGCCAGCAGTTCAGCCGGTGTCAGGGGTCACACCGGGGAGCTGTTTTTT.

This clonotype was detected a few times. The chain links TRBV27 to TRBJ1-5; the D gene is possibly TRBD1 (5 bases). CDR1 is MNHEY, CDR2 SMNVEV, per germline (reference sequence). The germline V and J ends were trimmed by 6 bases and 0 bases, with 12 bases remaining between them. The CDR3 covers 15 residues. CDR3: CASRSGQFSNQPQHF. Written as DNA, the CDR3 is TGTGCCAGCAGATCCGGACAATTTAGCAATCAGCCCCAGCATTTT.

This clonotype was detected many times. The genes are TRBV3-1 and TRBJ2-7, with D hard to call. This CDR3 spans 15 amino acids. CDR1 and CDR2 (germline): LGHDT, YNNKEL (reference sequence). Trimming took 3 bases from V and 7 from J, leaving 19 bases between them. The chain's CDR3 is CASSHKEVLLVEQYF. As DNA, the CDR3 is TGTGCCAGCAGCCATAAAGAGGTCCTACTGGTAGAGCAGTACTTC.

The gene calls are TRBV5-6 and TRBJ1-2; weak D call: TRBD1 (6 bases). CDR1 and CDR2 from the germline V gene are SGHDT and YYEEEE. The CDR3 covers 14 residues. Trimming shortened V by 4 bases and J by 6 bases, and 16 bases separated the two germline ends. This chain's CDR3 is CASSLPTGSHGYTF. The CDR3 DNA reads TGTGCCAGCAGCCTCCCCACAGGGAGCCATGGCTACACCTTC.